This is a list of T cell receptor beta chains from one sample in a study of response to subunit inactivated influenza vaccine. MiXCR, applied by TCRdb to the RT-PCR reads, yields one record per CDR3 protein. In the table there are under 200,000 distinct CDR3 sequences, about 12% of which are singletons. The sample also formed part of further work on T cells expressing NK-cell markers.

The input for sequencing was CD8+ T cells sorted from PBMCs, taken 12 days after vaccination. Every receptor here comes from a man in his fifties or sixties who received an inactivated influenza vaccine. CDR3s include the opening cysteine and the closing phenylalanine or tryptophan. The D gene is left open where the match is weak. A clone size is listed for some rows: how often the clone was seen (once, few, many), or a class if it is expanded.

-,-,TRBV28,19,TRBJ2-1,CASSLRDAVAGSSYNEQFF,TGTGCCAGCAGTTTAAGGGATGCCGTGGCAGGGAGCTCCTACAATGAGCAGTTCTTC
-,-,TRBV4-3,15,TRBJ2-5,CASSQGALVQETQYF,TGCGCCAGCAGCCAAGGGGCATTAGTCCAAGAGACCCAGTACTTC
-,few,TRBV11-2,13,TRBJ2-7,CASSQRDPYEQYF,TGTGCCAGCAGTCAACGGGACCCCTACGAGCAGTACTTC
-,-,TRBV20-1,10,TRBJ1-1,CSARFREAFF,TGCAGTGCTAGATTCCGAGAAGCTTTCTTT
-,few,TRBV6-5,14,TRBJ2-1,CASSYSQGAGEQFF,TGTGCCAGCAGTTACTCACAGGGCGCGGGGGAGCAGTTCTTC
-,few,TRBV15,13,TRBJ2-7,CATSRTRFREQYF,TGTGCCACCAGCAGAACAAGGTTTCGGGAGCAGTACTTC
-,few,TRBV7-2,14,TRBJ2-3,CASSLTPNGDTQYF,TGTGCCAGCAGCTTAACCCCGAATGGAGATACGCAGTATTTT
-,few,TRBV12-3/TRBV12-4,14,TRBJ2-5,CASSLTGVSETQYF,TGTGCCAGCAGTTTGACCGGGGTCTCAGAGACCCAGTACTTC
TRBD2,-,TRBV6-2/TRBV6-3,16,TRBJ2-7,CASSYSLAGAPYEQYF,TGTGCCAGCAGTTACTCTTTGGCGGGAGCGCCCTACGAGCAGTACTTC
-,many,TRBV6-2/TRBV6-3,15,TRBJ2-5,CASVRETGPQETQYF,TGTGCCTCTGTCCGGGAGACAGGCCCTCAAGAGACCCAGTACTTC
-,many,TRBV9,14,TRBJ2-7,CASSVAGSQDEQYF,TGTGCCAGCAGCGTAGCGGGGAGCCAGGACGAGCAGTACTTC
TRBD2,-,TRBV19,15,TRBJ2-1,CASREIAGVTNEQFF,TGTGCCAGTAGGGAAATAGCGGGAGTAACCAATGAGCAGTTCTTC
-,few,TRBV6-5,14,TRBJ1-2,CASSYIGAGYGYTF,TGTGCCAGCAGTTACATCGGGGCGGGCTATGGCTACACCTTC
TRBD2,many,TRBV28,16,TRBJ2-3,CASSLGASGSTDTQYF,TGTGCCAGCAGTTTGGGGGCTAGCGGGAGCACAGATACGCAGTATTTT
TRBD2,-,TRBV15,15,TRBJ2-1,CATSSPGLATNEQFF,TGTGCCACCAGCAGCCCGGGACTAGCCACCAATGAGCAGTTCTTC
-,-,TRBV10-3,17,TRBJ2-6,CAISESMGTTGANVLTF,TGTGCCATCAGTGAGTCGATGGGGACAACTGGGGCCAACGTCCTGACTTTC
-,-,TRBV5-6,14,TRBJ2-7,CASSWTESSYEQYF,TGTGCCAGCAGTTGGACAGAGAGCTCCTACGAGCAGTACTTC
TRBD2,-,TRBV11-2,14,TRBJ2-1,CASSSPSGNHEQFF,TGTGCCAGCAGCTCTCCTAGCGGGAACCATGAGCAGTTCTTC
-,many,TRBV28,14,TRBJ1-1,CASSPTQGNTEAFF,TGTGCCAGCAGTCCAACCCAGGGTAACACTGAAGCTTTCTTT
-,-,TRBV6-2/TRBV6-3,13,TRBJ2-1,CASSLTDWDEQFF,TGTGCCAGCAGTTTGACGGACTGGGATGAGCAGTTCTTC
-,few,TRBV2,16,TRBJ1-6,CASSEALGDHNSPLHF,TGTGCCAGCAGTGAAGCGCTTGGAGACCATAATTCACCCCTCCACTTT
-,many,TRBV25-1,11,TRBJ2-7,CASGDLFEQYF,TGTGCCAGCGGCGACCTTTTCGAGCAGTACTTC
TRBD1,many,TRBV6-4,12,TRBJ2-1,CASSEGQNEQFF,TGTGCCAGCAGTGAGGGACAGAATGAGCAGTTCTTC